This record covers a single T cell receptor (beta chain). This specimen comes from a study of blood T cells in healthy people across ages. With a J-beta primer mix and a sample-barcoded 5' primer, a second PCR ran about 6 to 11 cycles. TCRdb processed the 5' RACE reads anew with MiXCR; each CDR3 protein has one entry. The sample shows around 1,100,000 distinct CDR3 sequences, approximately 38% of them seen only once. At least 7 million PBMCs were isolated per sample. Germline CDR1 is DFQATT and CDR2 is SNEGSKA (reference sequence). The V and J ends lost 3 bases and 1 base respectively, with 12 bases between them. There are 14 residues in the CDR3.

The origin of this receptor is a man aged 18 to 30 in good health. Sequencing input: blood. This sequence joins TRBV20-1 and TRBJ1-1; tentatively, D is TRBD1 (6 bases). CDR3 protein: CSASRGHQNTEAFF. The CDR3 region has the DNA TGCAGTGCTAGCCGGGGGCATCAGAACACTGAAGCTTTCTTT.